The 12 T cell receptor beta chains given below trace back to one sample, sequenced in a study of T cell responses to AZD1222 COVID-19 vaccine (TCRdb year 2021). The protocol used for the library was the immunoSEQ multiplex PCR assay. What TCRdb holds here is the immuneACCESS table cut down to in-frame rearrangements. Part of the clones is not present; checked against another copy, under half of the missing clones reflect an unresolved V gene, and the others are unexplained. This sample is represented by more than 150,000 clones; approximately 92% of them were singletons. Of the sample, over 9.5% is held by the ten largest clones. Explained via the paper, the time point label denotes: baseline before first vaccination. The sequencing used peripheral blood, collected on day 0 of AZD1222 vaccination. Receptors originate from an adult in good health.

The CDR3 DNA sequence: TGTGCCAGCAGCTTAAGGGGGGACACAGATACGCAGTATTTT. Encoded protein: CASSLRGDTDTQYF. The rearrangement links TRBV11-3 to TRBJ2-3; the D gene could be TRBD1 or TRBD2 (6 bases each). This CDR3 is built from 14 residues. Deletions cut 2 bases from V and 2 bases from J, with 8 bases between. Germline-derived CDR1 and CDR2 are SGHNT and YENEEA.

The V and J genes are TRBV18 and TRBJ2-2, with D tentatively TRBD2 (7 bases). The V gene lost 0 bases and the J gene lost 1 base, with 12 bases spanning the gap. The CDR3 runs to 17 residues. CDR1 is KGHSH and CDR2 is LQKENI in the germline V gene. Here the CDR3 reads CASSPPRGGGNTGELFF. DNA for the CDR3: TGTGCCAGCTCACCACCGCGCGGGGGCGGGAACACCGGGGAGCTGTTTTTT.

The chain couples TRBV7-8 to TRBJ2-7; no clear D gene. The V gene lost 5 bases and the J gene lost 0 bases, with 5 bases spanning the gap. The CDR3 consists of 12 residues. Germline loops: CDR1 SGHVS, CDR2 FQNEAQ. The CDR3 here is CASSPSSYEQYF. The CDR3 region has the DNA TGTGCCAGCAGCCCGAGCTCCTACGAGCAGTACTTC. The full variable domain, completed using reference TRBV7-8 and TRBJ2-7, is GAGVSQSPRYKVAKRGQDVALRCDPISGHVSLFWYQQALGQGPEFLTYFQNEAQLDKSGLPSDRFFAERPEGSVSTLKIQRTQQEDSAVYLCASSPSSYEQYFGPGTRLTVT.

The chain joins TRBV3-1 (or the pseudogene TRBV3-2) to TRBJ1-1; 9 bases fit TRBD1. J was trimmed by 4 bases and V by 3 bases; bases with no gene match: 6. CDR1 and CDR2 (germline): LGHDT, YNNKEL (reference sequence). The CDR3 length is 15 residues. The CDR3 coding sequence is TGTGCCAGCAGCCAGGGGAGGGACAGGGTCACTGAAGCTTTCTTT. Its translation: CASSQGRDRVTEAFF.

The rearrangement uses TRBV5-1 and TRBJ2-1; the match to TRBD1 covers 8 bases. Germline CDR1 is SGHRS and CDR2 is YFSETQ. The CDR3 loop spans 16 amino acids. V gave up 0 bases and J gave up 4 bases; unmatched junction bases: 6. CDR3 in amino acids: CASSLEAGGLYNEQFF. CDR3 nucleotides: TGCGCCAGCAGCTTGGAGGCAGGGGGCCTATACAATGAGCAGTTCTTC.

The chain has TRBV7-2 and TRBJ1-5; a possible D gene is TRBD1 (5 bases). V lost 2 bases and J lost 0, with 11 bases in between. The length of the CDR3 is 16 residues. Germline CDR1 reads SGHTA; CDR2 reads FQGNSA. For the CDR3, the DNA is TGTGCCAGCAGCTTACAGGGAACGTATAGCAATCAGCCCCAGCATTTT. Protein sequence: CASSLQGTYSNQPQHF.

Concerning this clone itself: Other nucleotide sequences in the sample specify the same CDR3. The chain joins TRBV18 to TRBJ1-2; D gene unclear. CDR3 length equals 13 residues. The germline V gene has CDR1 KGHSH and CDR2 LQKENI. The V end was cut by 6 bases, the J end by 1 base, with 9 bases between. The CDR3 region has the DNA TGTGCCAGCTCGCCGACTGATAACTATGGCTACACCTTC. As protein: CASSPTDNYGYTF.

This sequence joins TRBV6-1 and TRBJ1-5; possibly TRBD1 for D (5 bases). V lost 3 bases to trimming and J lost 6 bases, with 9 bases between them. Germline CDR1 and CDR2: MNHNS and SASEGT. CDR3 length: 13 amino acids. The CDR3 region has the DNA TGTGCCAGCAGTGACAGGGAAGGTCAGCCCCAGCATTTT. Translation: CASSDREGQPQHF.

This chain joins TRBV10-3 and TRBJ2-5, with 7 bases aligning to TRBD2. The CDR3 runs to 13 residues. Germline-derived CDR1 and CDR2 are ENHRY and SYGVKD. V shed 9 bases and J 7 bases; nucleotides not matched to a gene: 11. The CDR3, as DNA: TGTGCCATGAGAGGAGATAGCGGGCTGACCCAGTACTTC. It codes for CAMRGDSGLTQYF.

The chain employs TRBV13 and TRBJ1-1, with 7 bases fitting TRBD1. Germline V gives CDR1 PRHDT, CDR2 FYEKMQ (reference sequence). CDR3 length: 15 amino acids. J lost 1 base, V lost 3 bases, and 5 bases had no gene match. This CDR3 reads CASSFLSGGNTEAFF. In nucleotides, the CDR3 is TGTGCCAGCAGCTTTTTATCAGGGGGGAACACTGAAGCTTTCTTT.

The rearrangement uses TRBV28 and TRBJ1-2; 11 nucleotides match TRBD1. The CDR3 extends over 14 amino acids. The germline gives CDR1 MDHEN, CDR2 SYDVKM. The J segment lost 5 bases and the V segment lost 6 bases, leaving 5 bases of the junction unmatched. This CDR3 reads CASSQGQGAYGYTF. The CDR3 bases are TGTGCCAGCAGCCAAGGACAGGGGGCATATGGCTACACCTTC.

This clone was observed a handful of times. The chain has TRBV19 and TRBJ1-1; 10 bases are a match to TRBD1. The CDR3 consists of 14 residues. V dropped 8 bases and J dropped 5; count of bases not matched to a gene: 8. Germline CDR1 LNHDA, CDR2 SQIVND (reference sequence). CDR3 sequence reads: CASSSGTGVTEAFF. CDR3 bases: TGTGCCAGTTCCAGTGGGACAGGGGTAACTGAAGCTTTCTTT. The full variable domain, with the rest looked up from reference TRBV19 and TRBJ1-1, is DGGITQSPKYLFRKEGQNVTLSCEQNLNHDAMYWYRQDPGQGLRLIYYSQIVNDFQKGDIAEGYSVSREKKESFPLTVTSAQKNPTAFYLCASSSGTGVTEAFFGQGTRLTVV.